This TCR beta chain came from a study of CD8+CD57+ T cells in acquired aplastic anemia. The study profiled TCR beta VDJ and CDR3 using genomic DNA as template. TCRdb redid the calling of the reads with MiXCR, one entry per CDR3 protein. The sample yields approximately 300,000 distinct CDR3 sequences, roughly 53% seen once. It was patients with CD8+CD57+ cell expansion by flow cytometry who were chosen for sequencing. The germline V gene encodes CDR1 SEHNR and CDR2 FQNEAQ (reference sequence). The length of the CDR3 is 16 residues. Trimming pared 5 bases from V and 0 bases from J, leaving 15 bases between.

Sample: sorted CD4+, CD8+, or CD8+CD57+ T cells (not recorded which) from PBMCs. The chain combines TRBV7-9 with TRBJ2-3; D tentatively fits TRBD1 or TRBD2 (6 bases each). The TCR originated in a human donor with aplastic anemia. Here the CDR3 reads CASSQKGGGSTDTQYF. The CDR3, as DNA: TGTGCCAGCAGCCAAAAGGGGGGCGGAAGCACAGATACGCAGTATTTT.